Shown below are 10 T cell receptor beta chains from a single sample sequenced in a study of T cells in Graves' hyperthyroidism and ophthalmopathy. The CDR3 regions of TCR beta were amplified from RNA transcripts. An initial round of RT-PCR targeting the TCR CDR3 relied on the HTBI primer set. TCRdb independently ran MiXCR on the multiplex PCR reads; one entry per CDR3 protein. Found here are 500,000 to 600,000 distinct CDR3 sequences, about 43% of them singletons; the top ten hold 19%. The specimen was peripheral blood or thyroid tissue (not recorded which). Receptors were obtained from an adult woman with Graves' disease, either hyperthyroidism or ophthalmopathy (not recorded which).

This clonotype was detected only once. Being one base from a much bigger clone, this may be a read error. This rearrangement joins TRBV5-1 to TRBJ2-2; no reliable D call. The CDR3 sequence is 13 residues long. Germline V CDR1 and CDR2: SGHRS, YFSETQ. This CDR3 reads CASRYQSTRELFF. The CDR3 DNA reads TGCGCCAGCAGGTACCAGAGCACCAGGGAGCTGTTTTTT. The whole variable domain, filled in from reference TRBV5-1 and TRBJ2-2, reads KAGVTQTPRYLIKTRGQQVTLSCSPISGHRSVSWYQQTPGQGLQFLFEYFSETQRNKGNFPGRFSGRQFSNSRSEMNVSTLELGDSALYLCASRYQSTRELFFGEGSRLTVL.

V and J are TRBV29-1 and TRBJ2-5; 7 positions match TRBD1. There are 13 residues in the CDR3. The germline gives CDR1 SQVTM, CDR2 ANQGSEA. Trimming cost V 8 bases and J 5 bases; bases outside gene matches: 11. CDR3 DNA sequence: TGCAGCATGAGGGGGCTCCTAGGGGAGACCCAGTACTTC. Amino acids: CSMRGLLGETQYF. The variable domain in full, with the rest retrieved from reference TRBV29-1 and TRBJ2-5, is SAVISQKPSRDICQRGTSLTIQCQVDSQVTMMFWYRQQPGQSLTLIATANQGSEATYESGFVIDKFPISRPNLTFSTLTVSNMSPEDSSIYLCSMRGLLGETQYFGPGTRLLVL.

This clonotype came up many times. The J gene is TRBJ1-1, the V gene TRBV6-6, with 8 bases that match TRBD1. Trimming cost V 2 bases and J 11 bases; bases outside gene matches: 4. Germline CDR1 is MNHNY and CDR2 is SVGAGI (reference sequence). The CDR3 is made up of 12 amino acids. DNA of the CDR3: TGTGCCAGCAGTTACCCCCCAGGGGGCGCTTTCTTT. This sequence encodes CASSYPPGGAFF.

This clonotype was detected ten times or more. The chain is built from TRBV11-2 and TRBJ2-7, with D unclear. Germline lookup yields CDR1 SGHAT and CDR2 FQNNGV. This CDR3 is 14 amino acids long. The V end lost 1 base, the J end lost 0 bases, and 7 bases lay between the germline ends. The DNA for the CDR3 is TGTGCCAGCAGCTTAGGATCTGTCTCCTACGAGCAGTACTTC. As protein: CASSLGSVSYEQYF. Complete variable domain (other parts from reference TRBV11-2 and TRBJ2-7): EAGVAQSPRYKIIEKRQSVAFWCNPISGHATLYWYQQILGQGPKLLIQFQNNGVVDDSQLPKDRFSAERLKGVDSTLKIQPAKLEDSAVYLCASSLGSVSYEQYFGPGTRLTVT.

This clonotype was detected only a few times. The chain uses TRBV10-3 and TRBJ2-5, with D maybe TRBD2 (6 bases). Germline V gene lookup returns CDR1 ENHRY and CDR2 SYGVKD. The V end lost 0 bases, the J end lost 5 bases, and 19 bases lay between the germline ends. This CDR3 has 17 residues. For the CDR3, the DNA is TGTGCCATCAGTGAGTCCCAAGGGGCGGGGATGATGGAGACCCAGTACTTC. Translated, it gives CAISESQGAGMMETQYF.

The sample holds a few counts of this clonotype. The rearrangement joins TRBV29-1 to TRBJ1-1, with D tentatively TRBD1 (5 bases). Germline CDR1 and CDR2: SQVTM and ANQGSEA. The CDR3 runs 10 residues. The CDR3 DNA is TGCACCTTGGGGCACACTGAAGCTTTCTTT. Translating it yields CTLGHTEAFF.

This clonotype was detected many times. V usage is TRBV20-1 and J usage is TRBJ2-5; TRBD1 is a possible D gene (5 bases). The CDR3 is 12 amino acids. The germline V and J ends were trimmed by 5 bases and 4 bases, with 11 bases remaining between them. Germline V gene sequence: CDR1 DFQATT, CDR2 SNEGSKA (reference sequence). In DNA, the CDR3 is TGCAGTGCTCTTCACCAGGGAGAGACCCAGTACTTC. Translation gives CSALHQGETQYF.

This clonotype was found a few times. The limits of the CDR3 on the DNA are not certain, so only TCRdb's listed CDR3 is given. V gene TRBV7-9 combines with J gene TRBJ1-3; the D call in the table, TRBD1, was not verified against the DNA. The CDR3 has 21 residues if both end residues are counted. Germline-derived CDR1 and CDR2 are SEHNR and FQNEAQ (reference sequence). CDR3 loop: CASSPDSRSYEQYFGPGTIYF.

This clonotype was counted ten times or more. This chain joins TRBV7-9 and TRBJ2-7; 8 positions match TRBD1. The CDR3 contains 14 residues. V was clipped by 2 bases and J by 5 bases; unmatched bases: 5. CDR1 is SEHNR and CDR2 is FQNEAQ in the germline V gene (reference sequence). In DNA form, the CDR3 reads TGTGCCAGCAGCTTACAGGGGGCAAAGCACGAGCAGTACTTC. This encodes CASSLQGAKHEQYF.

The chain has TRBV11-2 and TRBJ2-7; the D is unclear. Germline loops: CDR1 SGHAT, CDR2 FQNNGV. Trimming cost V 8 bases and J 0 bases, with 14 bases left between them. CDR3 length: 14 residues. CDR3 region: CASAGSPFSYEQYF. The CDR3 DNA reads as TGTGCCAGCGCCGGTAGCCCATTCTCCTACGAGCAGTACTTC.